The sequence of this T cell receptor (beta chain) was determined in a study of T cell changes during pregnancy in multiple sclerosis. Data came from immunoSEQ multiplex PCR; TCRdb stores just in-frame clones and leaves some out. Of about 68,000 clones in the sample, about nine tenths are singletons; the top ten hold around 1.5%. This CDR3 is built from 16 residues. CDR1 and CDR2 from the germline V gene are MNHNY and SVGAGI (reference sequence). The V segment lost 2 bases and the J segment 3 bases; nucleotides outside the gene matches: 5. This material consisted of peripheral blood, taken in the third trimester of pregnancy. The chain has TRBV6-6 and TRBJ2-3, with 10 bases matching TRBD2. The receptor was derived from a female donor with multiple sclerosis, enrolled in a pregnancy study. CDR3 nucleotide sequence: TGTGCCAGCAGTTACCGGCTAGCGGGAGAAACAGATACGCAGTATTTT. Translation: CASSYRLAGETDTQYF.